These 8 T cell receptor beta chains were all obtained from the same sample, sequenced in a study of shared clonotypes between healthy human individuals. Profiling relied on immunoSEQ multiplex PCR, and the TCRdb table lists in-frame clones only, not all of them. The sample has about 1 million clones, under 80% seen once. The sample taken for sequencing was memory CD4+ T cells sorted from blood. Subset: CD45RA-negative fraction. The source of these receptors is a man younger than 35 in good health.

V is TRBV28 and J is TRBJ1-2, with TRBD1 identical over 8 bases. This CDR3 region has 15 residues. The germline gives CDR1 MDHEN, CDR2 SYDVKM. Trimming took 2 bases from V and 6 from J; bases not matched to a gene: 8. CDR3 sequence reads: CASSLQGTGGHGYTF. The CDR3 DNA reads as TGTGCCAGCAGTTTACAAGGAACAGGGGGGCATGGCTACACCTTC.

The V gene is TRBV4-1, the J gene TRBJ2-3, with D unresolved. Trimming took off 8 bases at V and 4 bases at J, with 25 bases between the two ends. Per the germline V gene, CDR1 is MGHRA and CDR2 is YSYEKL. CDR3 length equals 17 residues. The CDR3, as DNA: TGCGCCAGCCGAGCAATGACGGCCGGGTTTGCGGCAGATACGCAGTATTTT. Amino acids: CASRAMTAGFAADTQYF.

The chain is built from TRBV6-1 and TRBJ2-2; D remains ambiguous. The V end was cut by 0 bases, the J end by 4 bases, with 9 bases between. Germline V gene lookup returns CDR1 MNHNS and CDR2 SASEGT. The CDR3 consists of 15 residues. The CDR3 DNA follows: TGTGCCAGCAGTGAAGCGCTGGCCAGCACCGGGGAGCTGTTTTTT. Translating gives CASSEALASTGELFF.

The rearrangement joins TRBV10-1 to TRBJ2-6, with 7 bases fitting TRBD1. The CDR3 contains 17 residues. J gave up 0 bases and V 7 bases, and 9 bases lay outside the gene matches. CDR1 is WNHNN, CDR2 SYGVQD, per germline (reference sequence). The CDR3 loop is CASNPTGIRSGANVLTF. The DNA for the CDR3 is TGCGCCAGCAATCCGACAGGGATACGCTCTGGGGCCAACGTCCTGACTTTC.

Only a few counts were recorded for this clone. The genes are TRBV30 and TRBJ2-3; D unclear. Trimming took off 1 base at V and 5 bases at J, with 22 bases between the two ends. The CDR3 consists of 17 residues. Germline V gene sequence: CDR1 GTSNPN, CDR2 SVGIG (reference sequence). This CDR3 is CAWSAPRPERRLDTQYF. The CDR3 DNA follows: TGTGCCTGGAGTGCACCTCGACCGGAGCGCAGGTTAGATACGCAGTATTTT. The full variable domain, completed using reference TRBV30 and TRBJ2-3, is SQTIHQWPATLVQPVGSPLSLECTVEGTSNPNLYWYRQAAGRGLQLLFYSVGIGQISSEVPQNLSASRPQDRQFILSSKKLLLSDSGFYLCAWSAPRPERRLDTQYFGPGTRLTVL.

This clone has only a few counts. The J gene is TRBJ2-5, the V gene TRBV19, with D perhaps matching TRBD2 (6 bases). This CDR3 is built from 16 residues. V lost 7 bases to trimming and J lost 2 bases, with 20 bases between them. In germline, CDR1 is LNHDA, CDR2 SQIVND (reference sequence). The CDR3 DNA reads TGTGCCAGTAACCTGGGGGGATATGAGAAACAAGAGACCCAGTACTTC. Translation: CASNLGGYEKQETQYF.

This chain uses TRBV6-1 with TRBJ2-3, with D possibly matching TRBD1 (6 bases). CDR1 is MNHNS and CDR2 is SASEGT in the germline V gene. The CDR3 has 13 residues. Trimming left V 10 bases short and J 6 bases short, with 17 bases between. The CDR3 sequence: CATQGIVGDTQYF. The CDR3 region has the DNA TGTGCCACCCAGGGGATTGTAGGTGATACGCAGTATTTT.

The chain links TRBV11-2 to TRBJ2-5; either TRBD1 or TRBD2 may fit D (6 bases each). CDR1 and CDR2 from the germline V gene are SGHAT and FQNNGV. The CDR3 contains 12 residues. Trimming cost V 8 bases and J 7 bases, with 14 bases left between them. CDR3 sequence (DNA): TGTGCCAGCCTGGAGGGGGGCGGGACCCAGTACTTC. Its translation is CASLEGGGTQYF.